A selection of T cell receptor beta chains follows, all from one sample in a study of T-cell reconstitution after alpha-beta-depleted transplantation in children. MiXCR was run by TCRdb on the PCR reads, yielding one entry per CDR3 protein. The table lists some 300,000 distinct CDR3 sequences, over 9% of them singletons, with less than 9% in the top ten. The specimen comprised PBMCs, sampled before TCRalphabeta/CD19-depleted stem cell transplant. The receptors derive from a boy younger than two with acute myeloid leukemia, due to receive a stem cell transplant. CDR3s include the opening cysteine and the closing phenylalanine or tryptophan. Each record gives: V gene, clone size, J gene, D gene, CDR3 DNA, CDR3 protein. D genes are given only for firm matches. Some rows mark clone size as missing; the rest say once, few, many or name a class of expanded clone.

TRBV18	few	TRBJ2-1	NA	TGTGCCAGCTCCCTCCAGGGATTATCCTACAATGAGCAGTTCTTC	CASSLQGLSYNEQFF
TRBV28	NA	TRBJ2-3	TRBD2	TGTGCCAGTCTAGCGGGGGGGCGGACAGATACGCAGTATTTT	CASLAGGRTDTQYF
TRBV11-2	many	TRBJ2-5	NA	TGTGCCAGCAGCTTATTACAGCAGGAGACCCAGTACTTC	CASSLLQQETQYF
TRBV7-2	few	TRBJ2-2	NA	TGTGCCAGCAGCTTAGTGACAGCCGGGGAGCTGTTTTTT	CASSLVTAGELFF
TRBV15	few	TRBJ2-2	NA	TGTGCCACCAGCAGAGACGCTGTATTGTCACTCACCGGGGAGCTGTTTTTT	CATSRDAVLSLTGELFF
TRBV18	NA	TRBJ1-5	NA	TGTGCCAGCTCACGTGCCGGGACGGATAGCAATCAGCCCCAGCATTTT	CASSRAGTDSNQPQHF
TRBV5-1	many	TRBJ2-2	TRBD2	TGCGCCAGCAGCTTGGTTGCGGGGGGGCTTACCGGGGAGCTGTTTTTT	CASSLVAGGLTGELFF
TRBV18	many	TRBJ2-7	NA	TGTGCCAGCTCACCAAGGGCAGGGGGGACCTACGAGCAGTACTTC	CASSPRAGGTYEQYF
TRBV10-3	NA	TRBJ1-2	TRBD1	TGTGCCATCAGTTCCGACAGGGTTGTTAGTGGCTACACCTTC	CAISSDRVVSGYTF
TRBV3-1	NA	TRBJ2-3	TRBD2	TGTGCCACCTCCAAAGATTTGGCTAGCGGGGACCTTAGCACAGATACGCAGTATTTT	CATSKDLASGDLSTDTQYF
TRBV7-2	many	TRBJ2-7	NA	TGTGCCAGCAGCTTCGTCTCGGACAGCTCCTACGAGCAGTACTTC	CASSFVSDSSYEQYF
TRBV28	many	TRBJ1-2	NA	TGTGCCAGCAGTTTACGGTCAGGGCACTATGGCTACACCTTC	CASSLRSGHYGYTF
TRBV20-1	many	TRBJ1-4	NA	TGCAGTGCTAGAGATACCGGGCCTAACACTTTTGCAACTAATGAAAAACTGTTTTTT	CSARDTGPNTFATNEKLFF
TRBV19	few	TRBJ2-7	NA	TGTGCCAGTAGTCCCCGACAGATTTCCTCCTACGAGCAGTACTTC	CASSPRQISSYEQYF
TRBV11-2	many	TRBJ2-1	TRBD1	TGTGCCAGCAGCCTCGACCGGACAGGCAGCTCCTACAATGAGCAGTTCTTC	CASSLDRTGSSYNEQFF
TRBV19	few	TRBJ2-7	TRBD1	TGTGCCAGTAGTATGGGTCCGGGACAGGCCTACGAGCAGTACTTC	CASSMGPGQAYEQYF
TRBV20-1	NA	TRBJ2-5	TRBD2	TGCAGTGCTAGCCTACTAGCGGCACAAGAGACCCAGTACTTC	CSASLLAAQETQYF
TRBV2	many	TRBJ1-1	TRBD1	TGTGCCAGCACCTCAGGGGGCCCGAACACTGAAGCTTTCTTT	CASTSGGPNTEAFF
TRBV5-1	many	TRBJ2-5	TRBD2	TGCGCCAGCAGCTTAACTAGCGGGAGAGAGACCCAGTACTTC	CASSLTSGRETQYF
TRBV5-1	many	TRBJ1-5	NA	TGCGCCAGCAGCGTTGGCGGAGGTTGGAATCAGCCCCAGCATTTT	CASSVGGGWNQPQHF
TRBV7-2	many	TRBJ2-7	NA	TGTGCCAGCAGCTTAGGGCTGGTCGTCGAGCAGTACTTC	CASSLGLVVEQYF
TRBV20-1	NA	TRBJ1-1	NA	TGCAGTGCTAGAGATATGAGACCGAACACTGAAGCTTTCTTT	CSARDMRPNTEAFF
TRBV28	few	TRBJ1-5	NA	TGTGCCAGCAACCACCCGGGAGAGGGAAATCAGCCCCAGCATTTT	CASNHPGEGNQPQHF
TRBV19	few	TRBJ1-5	NA	TGTGCCAGTAGCTGGGGGAGAGGCAATCAGCCCCAGCATTTT	CASSWGRGNQPQHF
TRBV5-1	many	TRBJ2-7	TRBD2	TGCGCCAGCAGCTTCCTAGCGGGGGACCCCTACGAGCAGTACTTC	CASSFLAGDPYEQYF
TRBV11-1	many	TRBJ2-5	TRBD1	TGTGCCAGCAGCCCCGGGACAGGGCTTTCTGGAGAGACCCAGTACTTC	CASSPGTGLSGETQYF
TRBV7-9	many	TRBJ2-2	TRBD2	TGTGCCAGCAGCTTAGGGGGGGGAACCGGGGAGCTGTTTTTT	CASSLGGGTGELFF
TRBV5-1	many	TRBJ2-3	NA	TGCGCCAGCAGCTTGGATCGGGGGGCGCGGACAGATACGCAGTATTTT	CASSLDRGARTDTQYF
TRBV15	many	TRBJ2-7	NA	TGTGCCACCAGCAGAGCCCGCTACGAGCAGTACTTC	CATSRARYEQYF
TRBV7-7	many	TRBJ2-7	TRBD1	TGTGCCAGCAGCTTGTTTTCAGGGGGCGTGTACGAGCAGTACTTC	CASSLFSGGVYEQYF
TRBV12-3/TRBV12-4	NA	TRBJ2-3	NA	TGTGCCAGCAGTCCACAGAGCGTTTTTTCCACAGATACGCAGTATTTT	CASSPQSVFSTDTQYF